The 22 T cell receptor beta chains below all came from one sample that was sequenced in a study of T cells in Graves' hyperthyroidism and ophthalmopathy. Using RNA transcripts as the source, TCR beta CDR3 regions were amplified. HTBI primers were employed in a first-round RT-PCR of the TCR CDR3. Using its own MiXCR run on the multiplex PCR reads, TCRdb lists one record per CDR3 protein. Of some 180,000 distinct CDR3 sequences in the sample, 17% are singletons; the top ten hold 40% to 65%. The sample taken for sequencing was blood. The receptors stem from a woman aged 50 to 60 with Graves' hyperthyroidism.

The V gene is TRBV9, the J gene TRBJ1-2; D uncertain. The germline V gene has CDR1 SGDLS and CDR2 YYNGEE. This CDR3 has 15 amino acids. V lost 0 bases, J lost 7 bases, and 16 bases lay in between. The CDR3 nucleotides are TGTGCCAGCAGCGTAGATGTCTTAACTATCTCTGGCTACACCTTC. As protein: CASSVDVLTISGYTF.

The chain uses TRBV15 and TRBJ1-6, with a tentative D call TRBD1 (5 bases). The CDR3 extends over 13 amino acids. The germline CDR1 and CDR2 sequences are LNHNV and YYDKDF (reference sequence). V was shortened by 5 bases and J by 10 bases, with 12 bases between the two germline ends. The CDR3 DNA sequence: TGTGCCACCAGCCCGCGGGACGCATCACCCCTCCACTTT. Translation gives CATSPRDASPLHF.

There are many counts of this clonotype. CDR3 DNA: TGCAGTGCTAGAGATGTTTCCAGGGGGGATCGGGAGACCCAGTACTTC. Its translation is CSARDVSRGDRETQYF. The gene calls are TRBV20-1 and TRBJ2-5; a possible D gene is TRBD1 (7 bases). This CDR3 is 16 amino acids long. The germline gives CDR1 DFQATT, CDR2 SNEGSKA (reference sequence). V lost 0 bases, J lost 5 bases, and 19 bases lay in between.

This clonotype showed up many times. The chain uses TRBV18 and TRBJ2-3; D not resolved. Germline V gene data show CDR1 as KGHSH and CDR2 as LQKENI. This CDR3 has 13 amino acids. V lost 3 bases and J 5 bases, leaving 9 bases between the germline ends. CDR3 sequence: CASSPNSGDTQYF. In DNA form, the CDR3 reads TGTGCCAGCTCACCCAACTCCGGAGATACGCAGTATTTT.

This clonotype was seen ten or more times. The rearrangement uses TRBV11-2 and TRBJ2-5, with D perhaps matching TRBD1 or TRBD2 (5 bases each). Germline CDR1 and CDR2: SGHAT and FQNNGV. This CDR3 is built from 15 residues. Trimming cost V 3 bases and J 0 bases, with 11 bases left between them. CDR3 protein: CASSFRGEDQETQYF. Written as DNA, the CDR3 is TGTGCCAGCAGCTTCCGGGGCGAGGACCAAGAGACCCAGTACTTC.

This chain joins TRBV9 and TRBJ2-7; 9 nucleotides align to TRBD2. The CDR3 spans 18 residues. V shed 0 bases and J 0 bases; nucleotides not matched to a gene: 10. CDR1 SGDLS and CDR2 YYNGEE come from the germline V gene. The chain's CDR3 is CASSVGVSGRIASYEQYF. Here the CDR3 DNA reads TGTGCCAGCAGCGTAGGGGTGAGCGGGAGGATTGCCTCCTACGAGCAGTACTTC.

This clonotype appeared a few times. V is TRBV19 and J is TRBJ1-6, with 8 bases matching TRBD1. V trimming: 8 bases; J trimming: 8 bases; junction bases outside the gene matches: 14. The CDR3 consists of 16 residues. Per germline, CDR1 LNHDA and CDR2 SQIVND (reference sequence). CDR3 amino acids: CASSDTRTGSHSPLHF. The CDR3 DNA reads TGTGCCAGTTCAGATACCCGGACAGGGAGTCATTCACCCCTCCACTTT.

The chain combines TRBV27 with TRBJ2-7, with a weak D call TRBD2 (6 bases). There are 16 residues in the CDR3. Germline assignment: CDR1 MNHEY and CDR2 SMNVEV (reference sequence). Trimming took off 5 bases at V and 2 bases at J, with 19 bases between the two ends. In nucleotides, the CDR3 is TGTGCCAGCAGTGAACCGGACGGGGGAAACCCCTACGAGCAGTACTTC. Protein: CASSEPDGGNPYEQYF.

The gene calls are TRBV20-1 and TRBJ1-3; 9 nucleotides match TRBD1. The germline gives CDR1 DFQATT, CDR2 SNEGSKA (reference sequence). V gave up 4 bases and J gave up 1 base; unmatched junction bases: 2. The CDR3 is 14 residues long. CDR3: CSATDRGSGNTIYF. CDR3 nucleotide sequence: TGCAGTGCTACCGACAGGGGGTCTGGAAACACCATATATTTT.

The V call is TRBV5-1, the J call TRBJ1-4; D call uncertain. The CDR3 loop spans 16 amino acids. Trimming cost V 6 bases and J 0 bases, with 15 bases left between them. From germline, CDR1 is SGHRS and CDR2 YFSETQ. CDR3 protein: CASTELSQSTNEKLFF. The CDR3 DNA follows: TGCGCCAGCACCGAGCTTTCGCAGTCAACTAATGAAAAACTGTTTTTT.

The V call is TRBV7-9, the J call TRBJ1-1; TRBD1 aligns across 7 bases. Germline lookup yields CDR1 SEHNR and CDR2 FQNEAQ (reference sequence). The CDR3 covers 13 residues. The J segment lost 9 bases and the V segment lost 5 bases, leaving 9 bases of the junction unmatched. CDR3 amino acids: CASSPRTGPKAFF. The DNA of the CDR3 is TGTGCCAGCAGCCCAAGGACAGGACCGAAAGCTTTCTTT. Variable domain in full (rest from reference TRBV7-9 and TRBJ1-1): DTGVSQNPRHKITKRGQNVTFRCDPISEHNRLYWYRQTLGQGPEFLTYFQNEAQLEKSRLLSDRFSAERPKGSFSTLEIQRTEQGDSAMYLCASSPRTGPKAFFGQGTRLTVV.

This clonotype was detected many times. DNA for the CDR3: TGTGCCAGCGGTCGGCCGAGCTCCTACAATGAGCAGTTCTTC. The encoded protein is CASGRPSSYNEQFF. This chain joins TRBV28 and TRBJ2-1; no definite D call. CDR1 is MDHEN and CDR2 is SYDVKM in the germline V gene. V was clipped by 8 bases and J by 0 bases, with 11 bases between them. The CDR3 consists of 14 residues.

There are many counts of this clonotype. The rearrangement links TRBV29-1 to TRBJ2-1; weak D call: TRBD2 (6 bases). The CDR3 has 13 amino acids. Germline values: CDR1 SQVTM, CDR2 ANQGSEA. Trimming took off 6 bases at V and 0 bases at J, with 9 bases between the two ends. For the CDR3, the DNA is TGCAGCGTGGGGAGGAGCTCCTACAATGAGCAGTTCTTC. Amino acids: CSVGRSSYNEQFF.

J is TRBJ1-5 and V is TRBV4-1; 12 nucleotides match TRBD1. Germline V CDR1 and CDR2: MGHRA, YSYEKL. CDR3 size: 16 residues. J gave up 5 bases and V 3 bases, and 5 bases lay outside the gene matches. The CDR3 here is CASSHFGTGGDQPQHF. Written as DNA, the CDR3 is TGCGCCAGCAGCCACTTCGGGACAGGGGGCGATCAGCCCCAGCATTTT.

The sample holds many counts of this clonotype. The chain uses TRBV16 and TRBJ1-1, with D possibly TRBD1 on 5 matching bases. V dropped 3 bases and J dropped 6 bases, with 11 bases sitting between them. The CDR3 is made up of 13 amino acids. In germline, CDR1 is KGHSY, CDR2 FQNENV. The DNA for the CDR3 is TGTGCCAGCAGCCAGGCGAGGGGCTCTGAAGCTTTCTTT. This gives the protein CASSQARGSEAFF. Variable domain in full (rest from reference TRBV16 and TRBJ1-1): GEEVAQTPKHLVRGEGQKAKLYCAPIKGHSYVFWYQQVLKNEFKFLISFQNENVFDETGMPKERFSAKCLPNSPCSLEIQATKLEDSAVYFCASSQARGSEAFFGQGTRLTVV.

This clonotype was seen ten or more times. The chain joins TRBV3-1 to TRBJ2-3, with TRBD1 as a possible D gene (5 bases). Looked up from germline, CDR1 is LGHDT and CDR2 is YNNKEL (reference sequence). This CDR3 is 14 amino acids long. With 3 bases removed from V and 2 bases from J, the gap between germline ends came to 9 bases. The CDR3 reads CASSQDTLTDTQYF. The CDR3 DNA reads TGTGCCAGCAGCCAGGACACCCTCACAGATACGCAGTATTTT.

This clonotype was detected many times. The chain is built from TRBV2 and TRBJ2-5; D not certain. The CDR3 sequence is 14 residues long. CDR1 and CDR2 from the germline V gene are SNHLY and FYNNEI. V lost 1 base to trimming and J lost 0 bases, with 6 bases between them. Written as DNA, the CDR3 is TGTGCCAGCAGTGAAGGCACAGACCAAGAGACCCAGTACTTC. Its protein product is CASSEGTDQETQYF. Using reference TRBV2 and TRBJ2-5 for the parts outside the CDR3, the full variable domain is EPEVTQTPSHQVTQMGQEVILRCVPISNHLYFYWYRQILGQKVEFLVSFYNNEISEKSEIFDDQFSVERPDGSNFTLKIRSTKLEDSAMYFCASSEGTDQETQYFGPGTRLLVL.

V and J are TRBV19 and TRBJ2-7; TRBD2 might be the D (7 bases). The V end was cut by 5 bases, the J end by 2 bases, with 16 bases between. The CDR3 loop spans 15 amino acids. Looked up from germline, CDR1 is LNHDA and CDR2 is SQIVND (reference sequence). This CDR3 is CASSLRGPSTYEQYF. The DNA for the CDR3 is TGTGCCAGTAGTTTGCGGGGGCCATCCACCTACGAGCAGTACTTC.

This rearrangement joins TRBV19 to TRBJ2-1; D is unclear. The CDR3 is made up of 15 amino acids. Trimming stripped 4 bases from V and 10 bases from J, with 20 bases between. Per germline, CDR1 LNHDA and CDR2 SQIVND (reference sequence). The CDR3 DNA follows: TGTGCCAGTAGTACCTTAAGAGAGGCTATCAGCGAGCAGTTCTTC. It is translated as CASSTLREAISEQFF.

This clonotype was observed at least ten times. The chain joins TRBV28 to TRBJ1-5; D remains unclear. Germline V gene lookup returns CDR1 MDHEN and CDR2 SYDVKM. CDR3 size: 16 residues. The germline V and J ends were trimmed by 1 base and 2 bases, with 12 bases remaining between them. The CDR3 region is CASSLYWGDGNQPQHF. DNA for the CDR3: TGTGCCAGCAGTTTATATTGGGGTGATGGCAATCAGCCCCAGCATTTT.

This clonotype was detected many times. One end of the junction is discordant with germline, which a read error may explain. This chain connects TRBV20-1 to TRBJ1-2, with a tentative D call TRBD1 (5 bases). Germline V gives CDR1 DFQATT, CDR2 SNEGSKA (reference sequence). CDR3 length: 14 amino acids. CDR3 sequence: CSTSVRQGVLGYTF. The CDR3 nucleotides read TGCAGTACTAGTGTAAGGCAGGGAGTTTTGGGCTACACCTTC.

The chain joins TRBV11-2 to TRBJ2-2, with 7 bases identical to TRBD1. Losses at the gene ends were 5 bases for V and 3 bases for J; bases not matched to a gene: 9. There are 16 residues in the CDR3. Germline-derived CDR1 and CDR2 are SGHAT and FQNNGV. The CDR3 bases are TGTGCCAGCAGCCCCCCGTGGCAGGGGGACACCGGGGAGCTGTTTTTT. It encodes CASSPPWQGDTGELFF.